The 29 T cell receptor beta chains below come from one sample, sequenced in a study of brain T cells in children with intractable seizures. Repertoires were generated with immunoSEQ multiplex PCR, while TCRdb's copy carries only in-frame clones and drops some. The sample gives about 340,000 clones, roughly 93% of which show up once; 4.5% to 7% is in the top ten. Indicated time point: blood from clinic visit 5 months post-surgery; TSC patient then seizure free. The specimen was peripheral blood, collected approximately 5 months after surgery. All receptors derive from a boy under two years old with tuberous sclerosis and intractable seizures.

The rearrangement joins TRBV30 to TRBJ2-7, with a weak D call TRBD1 (5 bases). Germline-derived CDR1 and CDR2 are GTSNPN and SVGIG (reference sequence). V was cut by 5 bases and J by 2 bases, with 10 bases left in between. The CDR3 has 12 residues. The chain's CDR3 is CAWSGQPYEQYF. The CDR3 DNA follows: TGTGCCTGGTCAGGGCAGCCCTACGAGCAGTACTTC.

The table lists this clone with a few counts. This chain uses TRBV24-1 with TRBJ2-3; TRBD1 matches 7 bases. V was clipped by 12 bases and J by 6 bases; unmatched bases: 17. The CDR3 spans 15 residues. CDR1 is KGHDR, CDR2 SFDVKD, per germline. DNA for the CDR3: TGTGCCGCCCGCTTTGTGGGGACAGCGTGGGATACGCAGTATTTT. Its protein product is CAARFVGTAWDTQYF.

The chain couples TRBV12-2 to TRBJ2-5; the listed D gene, TRBD2, was not tested against the DNA. TRBV12-2 is reported as a pseudogene. This CDR3 contains 16 residues. The CDR3 loop reads CASRLDTSGAEETQYF. CDR3 nucleotides: TGTGCAAGTCGCTTAGATACTAGCGGGGCGGAAGAGACCCAGTACTTC.

The chain carries TRBV6-1 and TRBJ2-7, with a tentative D call TRBD1 (5 bases). Germline V gene lookup returns CDR1 MNHNS and CDR2 SASEGT. The CDR3 length is 14 residues. Trimming cost V 0 bases and J 3 bases, with 9 bases left between them. In DNA, the CDR3 is TGTGCCAGCAGTGAAGCGCCCAGGGACTACGAGCAGTACTTC. It translates to CASSEAPRDYEQYF.

The chain carries TRBV7-9 and TRBJ2-2; TRBD1 aligns across 9 bases. CDR3 length equals 17 residues. Trimming cost V 5 bases and J 2 bases; bases outside gene matches: 9. The germline V gene has CDR1 SEHNR and CDR2 FQNEAQ (reference sequence). The CDR3 protein is CASSRSPGQGNTGELFF. The CDR3 region has the DNA TGTGCCAGCAGCCGCTCCCCGGGACAGGGAAACACCGGGGAGCTGTTTTTT.

This chain joins TRBV5-1 and TRBJ2-2, with D unclear. V lost 0 bases and J 3 bases, leaving 15 bases between the germline ends. The V gene's germline CDR1 is SGHRS and CDR2 YFSETQ. The CDR3 runs 17 residues. For the CDR3, the DNA is TGCGCCAGCAGCTTGGTTTTCCGAATATATTACACCGGGGAGCTGTTTTTT. The encoded protein is CASSLVFRIYYTGELFF.

V and J are TRBV28 and TRBJ1-5; D is unresolved. In germline, CDR1 is MDHEN, CDR2 SYDVKM. V was pared by 1 base and J by 0 bases, with 4 bases between. This CDR3 contains 14 residues. The CDR3 DNA reads as TGTGCCAGCAGTTTATTGATTAGCAATCAGCCCCAGCATTTT. Translated: CASSLLISNQPQHF.

The gene calls are TRBV5-5 and TRBJ2-3, with 8 bases lining up with TRBD2. With V trimmed by 4 bases and J by 3 bases, 10 bases remained unmatched. CDR3 size: 16 residues. Germline V gives CDR1 SGHKS, CDR2 YYEKEE (reference sequence). The CDR3 DNA reads as TGTGCCAGCAGCCCCGCAGGGCTAGCGGGTACAGATACGCAGTATTTT. Protein sequence: CASSPAGLAGTDTQYF.

This chain links TRBV6-1 with TRBJ1-1; the D is unclear. CDR3 size: 16 residues. Looked up from germline, CDR1 is MNHNS and CDR2 is SASEGT. Trimming pared 1 base from V and 0 bases from J, leaving 12 bases between. This CDR3 reads CASSEVLGHMNTEAFF. CDR3 nucleotide sequence: TGTGCCAGCAGTGAAGTGTTAGGTCACATGAACACTGAAGCTTTCTTT.

The V call is TRBV7-9, the J call TRBJ2-7; D is perhaps TRBD1 (6 bases). Germline V lookup: CDR1 SEHNR, CDR2 FQNEAQ (reference sequence). V was pared by 5 bases and J by 6 bases, with 11 bases between. The CDR3 is 12 amino acids. The CDR3 DNA sequence: TGTGCCAGCAGCCTCGGACAGCGCGAGCAGTACTTC. It specifies CASSLGQREQYF.

The J gene is TRBJ2-7, the V gene TRBV14; D gene uncertain. Germline CDR1 SGHDN, CDR2 FVKESK. V was trimmed by 6 bases and J by 2 bases, leaving 11 bases between them. The CDR3 spans 13 residues. The CDR3 region has the DNA TGTGCCAGCAGTCCACCGGCGGCCTACGAGCAGTACTTC. Protein: CASSPPAAYEQYF.

This clone is judged large. The chain couples TRBV11-2 to TRBJ2-5; TRBD2 matches at 11 bases. Germline CDR1 is SGHAT and CDR2 is FQNNGV. The CDR3 loop spans 16 amino acids. The J segment lost 0 bases and the V segment lost 6 bases, leaving 6 bases of the junction unmatched. The CDR3 is CASRRTSGQYQETQYF. In DNA, the CDR3 is TGTGCCAGCAGGCGGACTAGCGGGCAGTACCAAGAGACCCAGTACTTC.

The chain joins TRBV7-3 to TRBJ2-1; D uncertain. Trimming removed 2 bases at V and 5 bases at J, with 10 bases between. Germline V gene data show CDR1 as SGHTA and CDR2 as FQGTGA. There are 14 residues in the CDR3. This CDR3 is CASSLGWAHNEQFF. CDR3 DNA: TGTGCCAGCAGCTTAGGGTGGGCCCACAATGAGCAGTTCTTC.

The V and J genes are TRBV24-1 and TRBJ2-3, with TRBD2 matching 10 bases. J was trimmed by 8 bases and V by 6 bases; bases with no gene match: 4. This CDR3 is 13 amino acids long. Germline V gives CDR1 KGHDR, CDR2 SFDVKD. This CDR3 reads CATSLAGVGTQYF. For the CDR3, the DNA is TGTGCCACCAGTCTAGCGGGAGTTGGTACGCAGTATTTT.

The V call is TRBV24-1, the J call TRBJ2-5; the D call may be TRBD1 or TRBD2 (6 bases each). The CDR3 extends over 17 amino acids. V was clipped by 2 bases and J by 7 bases, with 22 bases between them. Germline lookup yields CDR1 KGHDR and CDR2 SFDVKD. DNA for the CDR3: TGTGCCACCAGTGATTCGAAATGGACTACCAAGGGGGGGACCCAGTACTTC. It encodes CATSDSKWTTKGGTQYF.

The chain uses TRBV3-1 (or the pseudogene TRBV3-2) and TRBJ2-7; unclear D gene. This CDR3 has 16 amino acids. V gave up 0 bases and J gave up 3 bases, with 15 bases separating them. CDR1 is LGHDT and CDR2 is YNNKEL in the germline V gene (reference sequence). The CDR3 loop reads CASSQDFGVGSYEQYF. CDR3 nucleotide sequence: TGTGCCAGCAGCCAAGATTTTGGGGTAGGAAGCTACGAGCAGTACTTC.

This clone was detected only once. V gene TRBV14 combines with J gene TRBJ2-6; 9 bases fit TRBD1. The ends lost 4 bases at V and 2 bases at J; junction bases unmatched: 6. Germline values: CDR1 SGHDN, CDR2 FVKESK. This CDR3 has 17 residues. This CDR3 reads CASSPLQGAPGANVLTF. CDR3 in DNA: TGTGCCAGCAGCCCATTACAGGGGGCCCCTGGGGCCAACGTCCTGACTTTC.

V and J are TRBV4-1 and TRBJ1-5; D remains unclear. CDR1 and CDR2 from the germline V gene are MGHRA and YSYEKL. The length of the CDR3 is 17 residues. The ends were cut back, 0 bases at V and 6 bases at J, with 18 bases in the middle. The CDR3 sequence is CASSQDIDRPLTQPQHF. CDR3 in DNA: TGCGCCAGCAGCCAAGATATAGACCGCCCCTTAACTCAGCCCCAGCATTTT.

The genes are TRBV10-1 and TRBJ2-1; D remains unclear. V lost 5 bases and J lost 4, with 12 bases in between. Germline V CDR1 and CDR2: WNHNN, SYGVQD (reference sequence). The CDR3 has 14 residues. CDR3 region: CASSQGNSYNEQFF. The CDR3, as DNA: TGCGCCAGCAGTCAAGGAAACTCGTACAATGAGCAGTTCTTC.

In its sample, this clone was seen a few times. The chain recombines TRBV6-5 with TRBJ2-1; D might be TRBD1 or TRBD2, each matching 5 bases. Trimming removed 9 bases from V and 6 bases from J, with 12 bases in between. Per germline, CDR1 MNHEY and CDR2 SVGAGI. This CDR3 has 12 residues. The CDR3, as DNA: TGTGCCAGTAGGGGACGGTTCAATGAGCAGTTCTTC. Protein sequence: CASRGRFNEQFF.

The J gene is TRBJ1-2, the V gene TRBV25-1; D ambiguous. The CDR3 has 15 residues. Germline V gene data show CDR1 as MGHDK and CDR2 as SYGVNS. V lost 4 bases to trimming and J lost 0 bases, with 12 bases between them. CDR3 loop: CASSADVSANYGYTF. The CDR3 region has the DNA TGTGCCAGCAGTGCCGACGTGTCCGCTAACTATGGCTACACCTTC.

This rearrangement joins TRBV5-1 to TRBJ2-5; 12 bases match TRBD2. Per the germline V gene, CDR1 is SGHRS and CDR2 is YFSETQ. The CDR3 runs to 18 residues. Trimming cost V 1 base and J 0 bases; bases outside gene matches: 7. This chain's CDR3 is CASSLLGWTSGDQETQYF. The CDR3 bases are TGCGCCAGCAGCTTGTTGGGATGGACTAGCGGGGACCAAGAGACCCAGTACTTC.

The V call is TRBV19, the J call TRBJ1-1; tentative D call: TRBD1 (5 bases). The length of the CDR3 is 12 residues. V shed 2 bases and J shed 10 bases, with 11 bases lying between them. Germline CDR1 LNHDA, CDR2 SQIVND (reference sequence). CDR3 nucleotide sequence: TGTGCCAGTAGTATATTCGGGGACGGAGCTTTCTTT. Protein product: CASSIFGDGAFF.

This chain links TRBV6-5 with TRBJ1-2; 10 bases map to TRBD1. Germline CDR1 MNHEY, CDR2 SVGAGI. Unmatched junction bases numbered 7, after V lost 6 bases and J lost 3 bases. CDR3 length: 15 amino acids. CDR3 DNA sequence: TGTGCCAGCAGAAAGGACAGGGGGAATCACTATGGCTACACCTTC. Residues: CASRKDRGNHYGYTF.

This clone was detected once. This sequence joins TRBV19 and TRBJ1-1; D unresolved. With 0 bases removed from V and 7 bases from J, the gap between germline ends came to 9 bases. CDR1 LNHDA and CDR2 SQIVND come from the germline V gene (reference sequence). There are 13 residues in the CDR3. The CDR3 DNA follows: TGTGCCAGTAGTATAGATCATGGGCTTGAAGCTTTCTTT. Amino acids: CASSIDHGLEAFF.

CDR3 residues: CSVRPRDSYEQYF. In DNA, the CDR3 is TGCAGCGTCCGACCACGGGACAGCTACGAGCAGTACTTC. This chain joins TRBV29-1 and TRBJ2-7; 7 bases are a match to TRBD1. Germline lookup yields CDR1 SQVTM and CDR2 ANQGSEA. With V trimmed by 6 bases and J by 3 bases, 8 bases remained unmatched. The CDR3 is made up of 13 amino acids.

The rearrangement joins TRBV9 to TRBJ2-1; possibly TRBD2 for D (5 bases). The CDR3 spans 14 residues. Germline CDR1 is SGDLS and CDR2 is YYNGEE. The ends were cut back, 2 bases at V and 1 base at J, with 7 bases in the middle. The CDR3: CASSVGGSYNEQFF. CDR3 in DNA: TGTGCCAGCAGCGTGGGCGGGTCCTACAATGAGCAGTTCTTC.

The chain carries TRBV6-5 and TRBJ1-2; a weak D match, TRBD1 (5 bases). This CDR3 has 11 residues. Deletions cut 2 bases from V and 7 bases from J, with 5 bases between. From germline, CDR1 is MNHEY and CDR2 SVGAGI. The CDR3: CASSYRGGYTF. The CDR3 DNA sequence: TGTGCCAGCAGTTACAGGGGTGGCTACACCTTC.

The chain joins TRBV5-6 to TRBJ1-1; TRBD1 might be the D (6 bases). The CDR3 totals 14 residues. From germline, CDR1 is SGHDT and CDR2 YYEEEE. Trimming took 4 bases from V and 6 from J, leaving 16 bases between them. The CDR3 is CASSAHTGFPEAFF. The CDR3 region has the DNA TGTGCCAGCAGCGCCCATACAGGGTTCCCTGAAGCTTTCTTT.